These 18 T cell receptor beta chains came from one sample sequenced in a study of beta chain features in type 1 diabetes. What was sequenced were expressed TCRB transcripts, since all of the isolated RNA had been reverse transcribed. Sequencing was performed with immunoSEQ multiplex PCR; in TCRdb, only in-frame clones are kept and a portion is missing. This table has around 250,000 clones, about 70% appearing once. Sequenced input: naive CD4+ T cells from blood. These receptors all stem from a young man in good health.

The chain uses TRBV25-1 and TRBJ2-7, with 8 bases aligning to TRBD1. Germline CDR1 and CDR2: MGHDK and SYGVNS. The CDR3 runs to 15 residues. After removal of 4 bases from V and 3 bases from J, the junction contained 8 bases not matched to a gene. The CDR3 DNA reads TGTGCCAGCAGTGGGTCCGGACAGGGTAGCTACGAGCAGTACTTC. It codes for CASSGSGQGSYEQYF.

The chain links TRBV25-1 to TRBJ2-1; D call uncertain. Per germline, CDR1 MGHDK and CDR2 SYGVNS. The CDR3 consists of 14 residues. V was pared by 1 base and J by 5 bases, with 9 bases between. The CDR3 region has the DNA TGTGCCAGCAGTGAATGGGTGGAACACAATGAGCAGTTCTTC. Its translation: CASSEWVEHNEQFF. Drawing the rest from reference TRBV25-1 and TRBJ2-1, the complete variable domain is EADIYQTPRYLVIGTGKKITLECSQTMGHDKMYWYQQDPGMELHLIHYSYGVNSTEKGDLSSESTVSRIRTEHFPLTLESARPSHTSQYLCASSEWVEHNEQFFGPGTRLTVL.

This clone was recorded a few times. The J gene is TRBJ2-4, the V gene TRBV5-4, with TRBD2 matching over 11 bases. This CDR3 contains 15 residues. Losses at the gene ends were 3 bases for V and 8 bases for J; bases not matched to a gene: 7. The germline gives CDR1 SGHNT, CDR2 YYREEE (reference sequence). In DNA form, the CDR3 reads TGTGCCAGCAGCTCCACTAGCGGGAGTTCAGACATTCAGTACTTC. Protein: CASSSTSGSSDIQYF.

The rearrangement joins TRBV30 to TRBJ2-1; D is ambiguous. V lost 1 base, J lost 7 bases, and 5 bases lay in between. Looked up from germline, CDR1 is GTSNPN and CDR2 is SVGIG (reference sequence). The CDR3 length is 11 residues. The CDR3 DNA is TGTGCCTGGAGTGAAAGGAATGAGCAGTTCTTC. Its translation: CAWSERNEQFF.

This chain joins TRBV25-1 and TRBJ1-2, with TRBD1 identical over 8 bases. Per germline, CDR1 MGHDK and CDR2 SYGVNS. The V and J ends lost 5 bases and 3 bases, in that order; junction bases with no gene match: 2. The CDR3 extends over 13 amino acids. CDR3 DNA sequence: TGTGCCAGCAGTTACAGGGGGGACTATGGCTACACCTTC. Its translation: CASSYRGDYGYTF.

The genes are TRBV9 and TRBJ2-1, with unresolved D. Per germline, CDR1 SGDLS and CDR2 YYNGEE. The CDR3 length is 12 residues. The V and J ends lost 0 bases and 8 bases respectively, with 6 bases between them. CDR3 coding DNA: TGTGCCAGCAGCGTAGGAGGTCATGAGCAGTTCTTC. Its protein product is CASSVGGHEQFF.

In its sample, this clone was seen a few times. This chain uses TRBV29-1 with TRBJ1-2; tentatively, D is TRBD1 (5 bases). The V gene's germline CDR1 is SQVTM and CDR2 ANQGSEA. The CDR3 contains 12 residues. V dropped 6 bases and J dropped 0 bases, with 8 bases sitting between them. CDR3 protein: CSVTTANYGYTF. CDR3 coding DNA: TGCAGCGTCACGACAGCTAACTATGGCTACACCTTC. The entire variable domain, with the rest obtained from reference TRBV29-1 and TRBJ1-2, is as follows: SAVISQKPSRDICQRGTSLTIQCQVDSQVTMMFWYRQQPGQSLTLIATANQGSEATYESGFVIDKFPISRPNLTFSTLTVSNMSPEDSSIYLCSVTTANYGYTFGSGTRLTVV.

The rearrangement uses TRBV28 and TRBJ2-3, with TRBD1 identical over 12 bases. The ends lost 4 bases at V and 4 bases at J; junction bases unmatched: 3. Germline CDR1 is MDHEN and CDR2 is SYDVKM. There are 15 residues in the CDR3. CDR3 sequence reads: CASSWGQGASDTQYF. DNA for the CDR3: TGTGCCAGCAGTTGGGGACAGGGGGCGTCAGATACGCAGTATTTT.

The chain joins TRBV11-2 to TRBJ2-5, with D hard to call. The CDR3 totals 13 residues. Deletions cut 3 bases from V and 3 bases from J, with 8 bases between. The germline V gene encodes CDR1 SGHAT and CDR2 FQNNGV. In DNA form, the CDR3 reads TGTGCCAGCAGCTTGGGCCCTAAAGAGACCCAGTACTTC. Protein sequence: CASSLGPKETQYF.

This chain joins TRBV28 and TRBJ2-7; 10 nucleotides match TRBD2. The germline gives CDR1 MDHEN, CDR2 SYDVKM. With V trimmed by 4 bases and J by 6 bases, 9 bases remained unmatched. This CDR3 spans 15 amino acids. CDR3 nucleotides: TGTGCCAGCAGTTCCTCCGGGCTAGCGGGAGTCGAGCAGTACTTC. It translates to CASSSSGLAGVEQYF.

The chain carries TRBV30 and TRBJ2-3; 12 bases are shared with TRBD2. Looked up from germline, CDR1 is GTSNPN and CDR2 is SVGIG (reference sequence). The CDR3 is made up of 14 amino acids. The V segment lost 3 bases and the J segment 7 bases; nucleotides outside the gene matches: 5. The CDR3 reads CAWRLAGGPHTQYF. CDR3 coding DNA: TGTGCCTGGAGACTAGCGGGGGGACCACATACGCAGTATTTT.

The chain carries TRBV25-1 and TRBJ1-5; 7 bases align to TRBD1. CDR1 is MGHDK, CDR2 SYGVNS, per germline. The CDR3 extends over 14 amino acids. J lost 4 bases, V lost 6 bases, and 6 bases had no gene match. The CDR3 DNA reads TGTGCCAGCAGGGAGACAGGGATAAATCAGCCCCAGCATTTT. It encodes CASRETGINQPQHF.

The chain links TRBV4-3 to TRBJ2-3; D unclear. CDR1 is LGHNA, CDR2 YSLEER, per germline. V shed 3 bases and J shed 5 bases, with 12 bases lying between them. This CDR3 has 14 amino acids. The CDR3 region is CASSQAANRDTQYF. CDR3 DNA: TGCGCCAGCAGCCAGGCGGCGAACAGAGATACGCAGTATTTT.

The rearrangement uses TRBV9 and TRBJ2-5, with D possibly TRBD2 on 5 matching bases. The germline V gene encodes CDR1 SGDLS and CDR2 YYNGEE. Trimming shortened V by 3 bases and J by 7 bases, and 10 bases separated the two germline ends. This CDR3 spans 12 amino acids. CDR3 loop: CASSDGLGTQYF. The CDR3 DNA follows: TGTGCCAGCAGCGACGGACTCGGGACCCAGTACTTC.

The chain has TRBV30 and TRBJ1-1; D ambiguous. This CDR3 has 12 residues. CDR1 is GTSNPN and CDR2 is SVGIG in the germline V gene (reference sequence). Trimming cost V 2 bases and J 1 base, with 5 bases left between them. The CDR3 bases are TGTGCCTGGAGTATAAGGAACACTGAAGCTTTCTTT. It specifies CAWSIRNTEAFF.

The chain combines TRBV6-5 with TRBJ2-3; D is possibly TRBD2 (6 bases). CDR1 is MNHEY, CDR2 SVGAGI, per germline. This CDR3 is 13 amino acids long. V was pared by 11 bases and J by 5 bases, with 17 bases between. DNA of the CDR3: TGTGCCTCGGCAGGGACTGTACAAGATACGCAGTATTTT. Amino acids: CASAGTVQDTQYF.

To note about this clone: Other DNA sequences in this specimen translate into the identical CDR3. The chain couples TRBV29-1 to TRBJ1-1, with 8 positions matching TRBD1. Germline assignment: CDR1 SQVTM and CDR2 ANQGSEA. With 6 bases clipped from V and 1 base from J, the junction kept 4 bases outside the gene matches. CDR3 length: 13 residues. In nucleotides, the CDR3 is TGCAGCGTCCGGGGACAGGCGAACACTGAAGCTTTCTTT. It translates to CSVRGQANTEAFF.

J is TRBJ2-5 and V is TRBV2, with 9 bases matching TRBD1. The ends lost 2 bases at V and 5 bases at J; junction bases unmatched: 3. The CDR3 contains 14 residues. CDR1 SNHLY and CDR2 FYNNEI come from the germline V gene. CDR3 residues: CASSELGTGETQYF. CDR3 in DNA: TGTGCCAGCAGTGAACTCGGGACAGGGGAGACCCAGTACTTC. Drawing the rest from reference TRBV2 and TRBJ2-5, the complete variable domain is EPEVTQTPSHQVTQMGQEVILRCVPISNHLYFYWYRQILGQKVEFLVSFYNNEISEKSEIFDDQFSVERPDGSNFTLKIRSTKLEDSAMYFCASSELGTGETQYFGPGTRLLVL.